This T cell receptor beta chain derives from a study of molecular identifiers for immune sequencing clone quantification. TCRdb redid the calling of the PCR reads with MiXCR, one entry per CDR3 protein. The data contain 85,000 to 90,000 distinct CDR3 sequences, around 19% of them singletons. Many counts were recorded for this clonotype. Its matching antigen is unknown. General study findings and limits: A single cell's spiked Jurkat TCR RNA was reportedly detectable among 900,000 to 1,000,000 naive cells. Clonotypes topping 20 RNA copies carried over 97% of effector molecules but under 1% of naive ones.

As CD8+CD4-CCR7+CD45RA+ cells, naive CD8 T cells were sorted. The clonotype comes from a human donor in good health. Some libraries in this study had Jurkat cell RNA spiked in. The material sequenced was naive CD8+ T cells from blood, with Jurkat cell RNA spiked in. Documented subset: FACS-sorted CD8+CD4-CCR7+CD45RA+ naive T cells.

The CDR3 protein is CASSQEPGLATGELFF. The CDR3 DNA is TGTGCCAGCAGCCAAGAACCGGGACTAGCGACCGGGGAGCTGTTTTTT. The genes are TRBV7-6 and TRBJ2-2; 10 bases are a match to TRBD2. The CDR3 is 16 amino acids. Germline loops: CDR1 SGHVS, CDR2 FNYEAQ. V lost 5 bases to trimming and J lost 5 bases; unmatched junction nucleotides: 8. Variable domain in full (rest from reference TRBV7-6 and TRBJ2-2): GAGVSQSPRYKVTKRGQDVALRCDPISGHVSLYWYRQALGQGPEFLTYFNYEAQQDKSGLPNDRFSAERPEGSISTLTIQRTEQRDSAMYRCASSQEPGLATGELFFGEGSRLTVL.